This T cell receptor (beta chain) was recorded in a study of monozygotic twins with inflammatory bowel disease. General study points: The inverse Simpson measure of TCRbeta diversity was lower in IBD patients than in healthy co-twins.

Following a re-call of the 5' RACE reads, TCRdb has one entry per CDR3 protein and lacks DNA. The sample data list roughly 160,000 distinct CDR3 sequences. Comments on this clonotype: What it binds is not known.

The sample consisted of blood. The origin of this receptor is a human donor with ulcerative colitis or Crohn's disease, or a healthy co-twin of an affected twin (not recorded which).

CDR3 amino acids: CASSVGGLAGSGANVLTF. The rearrangement links TRBV9 to TRBJ2-6; the TRBD2 assignment by TCRdb is unverifiable without DNA. The CDR3 is 18 amino acids. Germline V CDR1 and CDR2: SGDLS, YYNGEE. Combining the CDR3 with reference TRBV9 and TRBJ2-6 gives the whole variable domain DSGVTQTPKHLITATGQRVTLRCSPRSGDLSVYWYQQSLDQGLQFLIQYYNGEERAKGNILERFSAQQFPDLHSELNLSSLELGDSALYFCASSVGGLAGSGANVLTFGAGSRLTVL.